These 28 T cell receptor beta chains came from one sample sequenced in a study of cytomegalovirus exposure and HLA in healthy donors. Vbeta (60) and Jbeta (13) primers were used in the PCR. Assay used: immunoSEQ multiplex PCR; TCRdb lists only in-frame clones, some missing. This sample yields over 150,000 clones, of which around 80% are seen a single time; under 7.5% belongs to the top ten. The sample was PBMCs. The receptors shown here come from a man aged 25-45 years in good health and CMV-seropositive.

V and J are TRBV28 and TRBJ1-1; D perhaps matches TRBD1 (6 bases). This CDR3 region has 14 residues. Germline V lookup: CDR1 MDHEN, CDR2 SYDVKM. V was cut by 1 base and J by 1 base, with 7 bases left in between. The CDR3 nucleotides are TGTGCCAGCAGTTTATCAGGGGAGAACACTGAAGCTTTCTTT. This gives the protein CASSLSGENTEAFF.

This chain links TRBV6-1 with TRBJ2-5; D gene uncertain. The assigned J gene may be wrong: the sequence end matches TRBJ2-7 better. The CDR3 consists of 13 residues. From germline, CDR1 is MNHNS and CDR2 SASEGT. CDR3: CASSELVPYEQYF. CDR3 nucleotides: TGTGCCAGCAGTGAACTAGTACCCTACGAGCAGTACTTC.

This clone was observed a handful of times. The chain is built from TRBV11-3 and TRBJ2-2, with 8 bases fitting TRBD2. Germline V CDR1 and CDR2: SGHNT, YENEEA. This CDR3 spans 15 amino acids. The ends lost 5 bases at V and 5 bases at J; junction bases unmatched: 7. DNA of the CDR3: TGTGCCAGCAGCCAACGACTAGCGAGGACCGGGGAGCTGTTTTTT. This translates into CASSQRLARTGELFF.

This chain uses TRBV9 with TRBJ2-3, with 7 bases lining up with TRBD1. V lost 3 bases to trimming and J lost 0 bases; unmatched junction nucleotides: 7. This CDR3 has 16 residues. Germline lookup yields CDR1 SGDLS and CDR2 YYNGEE. The CDR3 here is CASSAYRGTSTDTQYF. DNA of the CDR3: TGTGCCAGCAGCGCCTACAGGGGAACCAGCACAGATACGCAGTATTTT.

The gene calls are TRBV6-4 and TRBJ1-2; TRBD1 matches 7 bases. Per germline, CDR1 MRHNA and CDR2 SNTAGT. This CDR3 is built from 14 residues. The V gene end was trimmed by 4 bases and the J gene end by 3 bases; junction bases not matched to a gene: 5. The CDR3 region has the DNA TGTGCCAGCAGTGGTGACAGGGCCCACTATGGCTACACCTTC. This codes for CASSGDRAHYGYTF.

The V gene is TRBV6-6, the J gene TRBJ2-2; D perhaps matches TRBD2 (5 bases). V was cut by 8 bases and J by 1 base, with 8 bases left in between. CDR3 length: 13 residues. Germline-derived CDR1 and CDR2 are MNHNY and SVGAGI (reference sequence). The CDR3 region has the DNA TGTGCCAGCCTCGCGGGGAACACCGGGGAGCTGTTTTTT. Amino acids: CASLAGNTGELFF.

The chain is built from TRBV27 and TRBJ2-2; weak D call: TRBD1 (6 bases). Trimming removed 6 bases at V and 4 bases at J, with 15 bases between. Germline values: CDR1 MNHEY, CDR2 SMNVEV (reference sequence). The CDR3 consists of 15 residues. The CDR3 reads CASRAGVAGTGELFF. CDR3 bases: TGTGCCAGCAGGGCAGGGGTCGCGGGCACCGGGGAGCTGTTTTTT.

This sequence joins TRBV5-1 and TRBJ2-5; D possibly corresponds to TRBD1 (6 bases). V was pared by 3 bases and J by 5 bases, with 26 bases between. The CDR3 length is 18 residues. Germline loops: CDR1 SGHRS, CDR2 YFSETQ. The CDR3 DNA reads TGCGCCAGCAGCTCAGGCATAAGGGAAGACAGGTCCGGGGAGACCCAGTACTTC. Amino acid sequence: CASSSGIREDRSGETQYF.

The V call is TRBV5-4, the J call TRBJ2-1, with D hard to call. The germline V and J ends were trimmed by 4 bases and 8 bases, with 16 bases remaining between them. The CDR3 is 14 residues long. Germline CDR1 SGHNT, CDR2 YYREEE (reference sequence). The CDR3 loop is CASSPEQETHEQFF. The CDR3 nucleotides are TGTGCCAGCAGCCCCGAACAAGAGACACATGAGCAGTTCTTC. Variable domain in full (rest from reference TRBV5-4 and TRBJ2-1): ETGVTQSPTHLIKTRGQQVTLRCSSQSGHNTVSWYQQALGQGPQFIFQYYREEENGRGNFPPRFSGLQFPNYSSELNVNALELDDSALYLCASSPEQETHEQFFGPGTRLTVL.

CDR3 sequence: CASSGQGGNSPLHF. Written as DNA, the CDR3 is TGTGCCAGCAGCGGCCAAGGGGGCAATTCACCCCTCCACTTT. The gene calls are TRBV9 and TRBJ1-6; 7 nucleotides align to TRBD1. The V gene's germline CDR1 is SGDLS and CDR2 YYNGEE. This CDR3 spans 14 amino acids. V lost 3 bases, J lost 7 bases, and 4 bases stayed unmatched.

CDR3 nucleotides: TGTGCAAGTCGCTCCCTGCCCCAACGGAAGACAGAAGCTTTCTTT. Amino acids: CASRSLPQRKTEAFF. This chain connects TRBV12-2 to TRBJ1-1; TRBD1 is the table's D call and was not checked against the DNA. TRBV12-2 constitutes a pseudogene. The CDR3 has 15 amino acids.

The V gene is TRBV4-1, the J gene TRBJ1-1; the match to TRBD1 covers 9 bases. This CDR3 is built from 15 residues. The J segment lost 1 base and the V segment lost 4 bases, leaving 4 bases of the junction unmatched. Germline V gene data show CDR1 as MGHRA and CDR2 as YSYEKL. The CDR3 loop is CASSRGQGTNTEAFF. The CDR3 nucleotides are TGCGCCAGCAGCCGCGGACAGGGGACGAACACTGAAGCTTTCTTT.

This sequence joins TRBV4-1 and TRBJ2-1; perhaps TRBD2 as D (6 bases). Between the trimmed V and J ends, which lost 0 bases and 3 bases, there was a span of 12 bases. Germline lookup yields CDR1 MGHRA and CDR2 YSYEKL. This CDR3 region has 16 residues. This CDR3 is CASSQDAGKVYNEQFF. As DNA, the CDR3 is TGCGCCAGCAGCCAAGATGCGGGGAAGGTCTACAATGAGCAGTTCTTC.

The gene calls are TRBV19 and TRBJ1-2, with a weak D call TRBD1 (6 bases). CDR1 and CDR2 (germline): LNHDA, SQIVND (reference sequence). The CDR3 runs 13 residues. The V gene lost 1 base and the J gene lost 7 bases, with 10 bases spanning the gap. CDR3 bases: TGTGCCAGTAGTATAGGGGCAGGGGTTGGCTACACCTTC. It codes for CASSIGAGVGYTF.

V and J are TRBV6-5 and TRBJ2-1; 7 nucleotides match TRBD1. Germline lookup yields CDR1 MNHEY and CDR2 SVGAGI. After removal of 8 bases from V and 12 bases from J, the junction contained 13 bases not matched to a gene. This CDR3 is built from 13 residues. The CDR3 DNA reads as TGTGCCAGCGGTTGGACAGGTCTCCTGGGGCAGTTCTTC. Protein: CASGWTGLLGQFF.

J is TRBJ1-1 and V is TRBV10-2; possibly TRBD1 for D (6 bases). There are 13 residues in the CDR3. V was cut by 9 bases and J by 3 bases, with 14 bases left in between. The V gene's germline CDR1 is WSHSY and CDR2 SAAADI. The CDR3 region has the DNA TGCGCCAGTAAGGGACAAGAGGACACTGAAGCTTTCTTT. Translating it yields CASKGQEDTEAFF.

This clone came up a few times. The germline gene is not matched at one end of the junction; a read error may be the cause. V and J are TRBV28 and TRBJ2-4; D perhaps matches TRBD1 (6 bases). Germline-derived CDR1 and CDR2 are MDHEN and SYDVKM. This CDR3 is 11 amino acids long. The CDR3 coding sequence is TGTGCCAGCAGTTCAGGGACAAGGGATGACTTC. This sequence encodes CASSSGTRDDF.

This clone was detected a few times. The chain uses TRBV27 and TRBJ2-3; D is ambiguous. The germline gives CDR1 MNHEY, CDR2 SMNVEV (reference sequence). V was pared by 2 bases and J by 3 bases, with 6 bases between. The CDR3 covers 13 residues. This CDR3 is CASSLIPTDTQYF. The CDR3 DNA reads as TGTGCCAGCAGTTTAATCCCAACAGATACGCAGTATTTT.

Here the CDR3 DNA reads TGTGCCAGCAGTTCACGGGGGGGTCCGTACAATGAGCAGTTCTTC. Its translation is CASSSRGGPYNEQFF. The V call is TRBV28, the J call TRBJ2-1, with 8 positions matching TRBD2. V lost 4 bases and J lost 4; bases outside the gene matches: 6. Germline V gene lookup returns CDR1 MDHEN and CDR2 SYDVKM. CDR3 length equals 15 residues.

This clone has a single count. The CDR3 bases are TGTGCCACCAGCGGCGACACGTTTAATTCACCCCTCCACTTT. Encoded protein: CATSGDTFNSPLHF. The chain recombines TRBV15 with TRBJ1-6; D remains ambiguous. Trimming shortened V by 5 bases and J by 6 bases, and 11 bases separated the two germline ends. Looked up from germline, CDR1 is LNHNV and CDR2 is YYDKDF (reference sequence). This CDR3 is 14 amino acids long.

This clone was found once. The chain employs TRBV2 and TRBJ2-5, with D possibly matching TRBD2 (6 bases). This CDR3 region has 12 residues. Germline CDR1 and CDR2: SNHLY and FYNNEI. With 6 bases removed from V and 3 bases from J, the gap between germline ends came to 8 bases. DNA of the CDR3: TGTGCCAGCAGGGACTACAAAGAGACCCAGTACTTC. Translation gives CASRDYKETQYF.

The chain carries TRBV5-1 and TRBJ1-5; TRBD1 aligns across 7 bases. The germline V gene encodes CDR1 SGHRS and CDR2 YFSETQ. With V trimmed by 6 bases and J by 0 bases, 12 bases remained unmatched. The CDR3 is 17 residues long. This CDR3 reads CASIIMTGRYSNQPQHF. The CDR3 DNA sequence: TGCGCCAGCATCATTATGACAGGGCGATATAGCAATCAGCCCCAGCATTTT.

This chain joins TRBV7-2 and TRBJ2-3; TRBD2 matches at 8 bases. Germline CDR1 SGHTA, CDR2 FQGNSA. This CDR3 comprises 16 residues. Unmatched junction bases numbered 10, after V lost 4 bases and J lost 4 bases. The CDR3 loop is CASSWAGTRPPDTQYF. The CDR3 DNA reads as TGTGCCAGCAGCTGGGCCGGGACTAGGCCCCCAGATACGCAGTATTTT.

The CDR3 bases are TGTGCCAGCAGCCTGACTAGCGGGGGCCAGAACACCGGGGAGCTGTTTTTT. It yields the protein CASSLTSGGQNTGELFF. This chain joins TRBV7-9 and TRBJ2-2, with 12 bases matching TRBD2. Germline V gene lookup returns CDR1 SEHNR and CDR2 FQNEAQ (reference sequence). This CDR3 spans 17 amino acids. V lost 5 bases and J lost 1; bases outside the gene matches: 5.

The chain carries TRBV6-1 and TRBJ2-1; weak D call: TRBD2 (5 bases). Deletions cut 6 bases from V and 5 bases from J, with 14 bases between. This CDR3 comprises 14 residues. The V gene's germline CDR1 is MNHNS and CDR2 SASEGT. The CDR3 region has the DNA TGTGCCAGCAGCGCCAGGACGGGAAACAATGAGCAGTTCTTC. Its protein product is CASSARTGNNEQFF.

The chain joins TRBV5-5 to TRBJ2-7; 8 bases line up with TRBD1. Germline V lookup: CDR1 SGHKS, CDR2 YYEKEE (reference sequence). CDR3 size: 14 residues. Trimming at V came to 0 bases and at J to 4 bases, leaving 3 bases not matched to a gene. CDR3 coding DNA: TGTGCCAGCAGCTTGGCCGACAGGGGATACGAGCAGTACTTC. It specifies CASSLADRGYEQYF.

The chain joins TRBV5-1 to TRBJ2-5; a possible D gene is TRBD1 (5 bases). The J call may not be correct, given that the DNA end is closer to TRBJ2-7. From germline, CDR1 is SGHRS and CDR2 YFSETQ. The CDR3 length is 15 residues. The CDR3 reads CASSRSRAPTLEQYF. DNA of the CDR3: TGCGCCAGCAGCAGATCCAGGGCCCCGACGCTCGAGCAGTACTTC.

The chain links TRBV15 to TRBJ2-7, with 10 bases aligning to TRBD2. There are 16 residues in the CDR3. V dropped 6 bases and J dropped 9; count of bases not matched to a gene: 17. The germline V gene encodes CDR1 LNHNV and CDR2 YYDKDF (reference sequence). Here the CDR3 reads CATSRTSGAPREGQYF. CDR3 DNA: TGTGCCACCAGTCGAACTAGCGGGGCCCCCCGCGAAGGGCAGTACTTC.